These 22 T cell receptor beta chains were sequenced from one sample in a study of T cell responses to AZD1222 COVID-19 vaccine. TCRdb's table, derived via immunoSEQ multiplex PCR, lists solely in-frame clones and lacks some. Of roughly 130,000 clones in the sample, 85% to 90% are singletons; the top ten hold about 12%. The material sequenced was peripheral blood, taken on day 0 of AZD1222 vaccination. The receptors were gathered from an adult in good health.

A single count supports this clone. The chain recombines TRBV10-2 with TRBJ2-7; D remains ambiguous. V was shortened by 3 bases and J by 1 base, with 13 bases between the two germline ends. Germline loops: CDR1 WSHSY, CDR2 SAAADI. This CDR3 is built from 15 residues. DNA of the CDR3: TGCGCCAGCAGTGACCTCCTGGCGCCTTCCTACGAGCAGTACTTC. It codes for CASSDLLAPSYEQYF.

The chain couples TRBV30 to TRBJ2-2, with 14 positions matching TRBD2. Trimming removed 5 bases from V and 6 bases from J; junction bases left unmatched: 2. The CDR3 contains 14 residues. Germline CDR1 reads GTSNPN; CDR2 reads SVGIG (reference sequence). CDR3 loop: CAWGTSGSPGELFF. The CDR3 region has the DNA TGTGCCTGGGGGACTAGCGGGAGCCCCGGGGAGCTGTTTTTT.

V and J are TRBV27 and TRBJ1-2, with D possibly being TRBD1 (6 bases). CDR1 is MNHEY, CDR2 SMNVEV, per germline (reference sequence). Between the trimmed V and J ends, which lost 6 bases and 5 bases, there was a span of 19 bases. The CDR3 is made up of 15 amino acids. The CDR3 spells CASSPGGTTMYGYTF. The CDR3 DNA reads TGTGCCAGCAGCCCCGGGGGGACAACGATGTATGGCTACACCTTC.

CDR3 sequence reads: CASSPRQGGEYNSPLHF. As DNA, the CDR3 is TGTGCCAGCAGCCCTCGACAGGGAGGCGAATATAATTCACCCCTCCACTTT. This chain connects TRBV5-4 to TRBJ1-6; 7 nucleotides agree with TRBD1. Germline lookup yields CDR1 SGHNT and CDR2 YYREEE (reference sequence). Germline trimming cut 4 bases from V and 4 bases from J; bases unmatched to any gene: 11. This CDR3 has 17 amino acids.

The CDR3 is CATRYNRDTEAFF. The DNA for the CDR3 is TGTGCCACCAGATATAACAGGGACACTGAAGCTTTCTTT. V gene TRBV24-1 combines with J gene TRBJ1-1, with a weak D call TRBD1 (6 bases). The germline V gene has CDR1 KGHDR and CDR2 SFDVKD. Between the trimmed V and J ends, which lost 7 bases and 3 bases, there was a span of 11 bases. The CDR3 runs to 13 residues.

In DNA form, the CDR3 reads TGTGCCAGCTCACCCGGGACAGGGTCGGGCCAAGAGACCCAGTACTTC. It encodes CASSPGTGSGQETQYF. V gene TRBV18 combines with J gene TRBJ2-5; 9 nucleotides align to TRBD1. After removal of 3 bases from V and 1 base from J, the junction contained 6 bases not matched to a gene. The germline CDR1 and CDR2 sequences are KGHSH and LQKENI. This CDR3 spans 16 amino acids.

J is TRBJ2-4 and V is TRBV9; D is perhaps TRBD2 (5 bases). CDR1 and CDR2 (germline): SGDLS, YYNGEE. The CDR3 runs 15 residues. V dropped 1 base and J dropped 8 bases, with 16 bases sitting between them. CDR3 sequence: CASSVNPSFGDIQYF. DNA of the CDR3: TGTGCCAGCAGCGTAAATCCGAGTTTCGGGGACATTCAGTACTTC. Full variable domain (rest looked up from reference TRBV9 and TRBJ2-4): DSGVTQTPKHLITATGQRVTLRCSPRSGDLSVYWYQQSLDQGLQFLIQYYNGEERAKGNILERFSAQQFPDLHSELNLSSLELGDSALYFCASSVNPSFGDIQYFGAGTRLSVL.

The CDR3 region is CSVAAGSYEQYF. CDR3 sequence (DNA): TGCAGCGTTGCGGCAGGATCCTACGAGCAGTACTTC. This chain links TRBV29-1 with TRBJ2-7; D remains ambiguous. Germline values: CDR1 SQVTM, CDR2 ANQGSEA. Trimming stripped 4 bases from V and 1 base from J, with 8 bases between. This CDR3 contains 12 residues.

The rearrangement joins TRBV19 to TRBJ2-7; D call uncertain. Germline V gene data show CDR1 as LNHDA and CDR2 as SQIVND (reference sequence). The V gene lost 8 bases and the J gene lost 6 bases, with 17 bases spanning the gap. This CDR3 contains 13 residues. The CDR3 spells CASSGARMGEQYF. CDR3 nucleotides: TGTGCCAGTTCGGGTGCCCGGATGGGCGAGCAGTACTTC.

The rearrangement joins TRBV3-1 (or the pseudogene TRBV3-2) to TRBJ2-2; 9 nucleotides line up with TRBD1. J gave up 4 bases and V 5 bases, and 8 bases lay outside the gene matches. Germline V gives CDR1 LGHDT, CDR2 YNNKEL (reference sequence). The CDR3 covers 16 residues. The chain's CDR3 is CASSSTRDRATGELFF. DNA of the CDR3: TGTGCCAGCAGCTCGACCCGGGACAGGGCCACCGGGGAGCTGTTTTTT.

The chain uses TRBV14 and TRBJ1-2, with a weak D call TRBD1 (5 bases). The CDR3 has 16 residues. V lost 0 bases, J lost 4 bases, and 15 bases lay in between. CDR1 and CDR2 from the germline V gene are SGHDN and FVKESK. The CDR3 DNA sequence: TGTGCCAGCAGCCAAGAATCCAGGGCGTGGTCCTATGGCTACACCTTC. This codes for CASSQESRAWSYGYTF.

The rearrangement links TRBV7-3 to TRBJ1-2, with TRBD1 identical over 10 bases. Losses at the gene ends were 6 bases for V and 3 bases for J; bases not matched to a gene: 7. CDR1 and CDR2 from the germline V gene are SGHTA and FQGTGA. The CDR3 loop spans 15 amino acids. CDR3 bases: TGTGCCAGCAGTCAGACCGGGACAGGGGACTATGGCTACACCTTC. It codes for CASSQTGTGDYGYTF.

The rearrangement joins TRBV10-3 to TRBJ2-2, with D uncertain. The germline CDR1 and CDR2 sequences are ENHRY and SYGVKD. Trimming took 2 bases from V and 8 from J, leaving 9 bases between them. The CDR3 is made up of 13 amino acids. CDR3 region: CAISEVTQGELFF. In nucleotides, the CDR3 is TGTGCCATCAGTGAGGTAACACAGGGGGAGCTGTTTTTT.

This chain connects TRBV2 to TRBJ1-6, with D hard to call. Germline V gene data show CDR1 as SNHLY and CDR2 as FYNNEI. The CDR3 spans 14 residues. V was clipped by 5 bases and J by 7 bases, with 12 bases between them. CDR3 region: CASSRTGANSPLHF. The CDR3 DNA follows: TGTGCCAGCAGTCGAACGGGAGCGAATTCACCCCTCCACTTT.

The V gene is TRBV5-4, the J gene TRBJ2-2; perhaps TRBD2 as D (5 bases). The CDR3 totals 15 residues. Trimming cost V 3 bases and J 4 bases, with 13 bases left between them. CDR1 SGHNT and CDR2 YYREEE come from the germline V gene (reference sequence). CDR3 loop: CASSSRGVGTGELFF. The CDR3 bases are TGTGCCAGCAGCTCCCGGGGAGTAGGCACCGGGGAGCTGTTTTTT.

The chain recombines TRBV2 with TRBJ1-2; D might be TRBD1 (6 bases). The CDR3 is made up of 14 amino acids. Germline CDR1 is SNHLY and CDR2 is FYNNEI. V lost 6 bases, J lost 6 bases, and 17 bases lay in between. This CDR3 is CASSPQGPRDGYTF. CDR3 sequence (DNA): TGTGCCAGCAGCCCTCAGGGGCCTCGGGATGGCTACACCTTC.

The gene calls are TRBV7-9 and TRBJ1-5; 8 nucleotides agree with TRBD1. CDR3 size: 15 residues. After removal of 1 base from V and 6 bases from J, the junction contained 5 bases not matched to a gene. CDR1 SEHNR and CDR2 FQNEAQ come from the germline V gene (reference sequence). CDR3 bases: TGTGCCAGCAGCTTAGGGACAGGGCCTGGTCAGCCCCAGCATTTT. It translates to CASSLGTGPGQPQHF.

As concerns this clone: This sample includes further DNA sequences coding for the same CDR3. The J gene is TRBJ2-7, the V gene TRBV9, with D hard to call. The CDR3 is 14 residues long. V lost 0 bases and J 2 bases, leaving 9 bases between the germline ends. Germline lookup yields CDR1 SGDLS and CDR2 YYNGEE. CDR3 DNA sequence: TGTGCCAGCAGCGTAGGACGAGGTCCCTACGAGCAGTACTTC. This translates into CASSVGRGPYEQYF.

A few counts support this clone. V is TRBV5-4 and J is TRBJ2-5; TRBD1 matches 9 bases. Per the germline V gene, CDR1 is SGHNT and CDR2 is YYREEE (reference sequence). The junction had 2 bases not matched to a gene; V was cut back by 0 bases and J by 5 bases. CDR3 length: 14 residues. The CDR3 region is CASSLGTGEETQYF. CDR3 DNA sequence: TGTGCCAGCAGCTTGGGGACAGGGGAGGAGACCCAGTACTTC.

This clone was observed a single time. V and J are TRBV27 and TRBJ2-3; 10 nucleotides match TRBD2. The CDR3 totals 20 residues. V trimming: 1 base; J trimming: 0 bases; junction bases outside the gene matches: 13. Germline V lookup: CDR1 MNHEY, CDR2 SMNVEV (reference sequence). CDR3 residues: CASSLFVLAGVRGSTDTQYF. CDR3 sequence (DNA): TGTGCCAGCAGTTTATTTGTTCTAGCGGGAGTTAGGGGCAGCACAGATACGCAGTATTTT.

The chain uses TRBV21-1 and TRBJ1-2; the table calls TRBD1, which could not be checked here. TRBV21-1 represents a pseudogene. The CDR3 is 17 residues long. CDR3 DNA sequence: TGTGCCAGCAGCACGGGCAGGGTAATAGTATTCGACTATGGCTACACCTTC. It translates to CASSTGRVIVFDYGYTF.

The chain joins TRBV5-1 to TRBJ1-1; D is possibly TRBD1 (6 bases). V dropped 0 bases and J dropped 1 base, with 10 bases sitting between them. CDR1 and CDR2 (germline): SGHRS, YFSETQ. The CDR3 runs 15 residues. CDR3 loop: CASSLGGQRNTEAFF. The CDR3 region has the DNA TGCGCCAGCAGCTTGGGTGGACAGAGGAACACTGAAGCTTTCTTT.